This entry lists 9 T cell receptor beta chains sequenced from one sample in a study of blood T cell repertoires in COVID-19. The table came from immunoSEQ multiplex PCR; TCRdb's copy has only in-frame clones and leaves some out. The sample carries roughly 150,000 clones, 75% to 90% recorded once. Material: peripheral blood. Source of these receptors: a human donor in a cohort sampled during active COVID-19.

The CDR3 DNA reads TGTGCCAGCAGCTTCGCAGCCGGAGCTGGAAACACCATATATTTT. It yields the protein CASSFAAGAGNTIYF. The chain employs TRBV7-3 and TRBJ1-3; D not certain. Germline V lookup: CDR1 SGHTA, CDR2 FQGTGA. This CDR3 comprises 15 residues. Between the trimmed V and J ends, which lost 3 bases and 2 bases, there was a span of 11 bases.

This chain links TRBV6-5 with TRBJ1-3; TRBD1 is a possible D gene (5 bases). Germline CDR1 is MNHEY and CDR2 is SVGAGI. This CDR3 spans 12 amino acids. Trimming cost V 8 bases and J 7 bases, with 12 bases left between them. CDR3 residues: CASGGRGNTIYF. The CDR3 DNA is TGTGCCAGCGGCGGCCGGGGGAACACCATATATTTT.

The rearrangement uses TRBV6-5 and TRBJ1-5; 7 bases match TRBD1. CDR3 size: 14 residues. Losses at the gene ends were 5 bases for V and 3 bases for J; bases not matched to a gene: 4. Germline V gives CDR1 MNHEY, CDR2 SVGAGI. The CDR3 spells CASSTTGYNQPQHF. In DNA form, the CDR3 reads TGTGCCAGCAGTACGACAGGGTACAATCAGCCCCAGCATTTT.

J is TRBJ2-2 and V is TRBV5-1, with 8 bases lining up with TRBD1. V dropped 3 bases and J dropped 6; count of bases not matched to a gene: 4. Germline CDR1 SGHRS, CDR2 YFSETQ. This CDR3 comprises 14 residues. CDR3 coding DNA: TGCGCCAGCAGCTCCGCAGGGGGCTCCGGGGAGCTGTTTTTT. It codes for CASSSAGGSGELFF.

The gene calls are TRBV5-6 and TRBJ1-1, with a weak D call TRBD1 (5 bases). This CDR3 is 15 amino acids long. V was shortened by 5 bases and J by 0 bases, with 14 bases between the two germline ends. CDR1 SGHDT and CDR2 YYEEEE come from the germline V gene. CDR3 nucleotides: TGTGCCAGCAGATTGTTCAGGGTGGTGAACACTGAAGCTTTCTTT. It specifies CASRLFRVVNTEAFF.

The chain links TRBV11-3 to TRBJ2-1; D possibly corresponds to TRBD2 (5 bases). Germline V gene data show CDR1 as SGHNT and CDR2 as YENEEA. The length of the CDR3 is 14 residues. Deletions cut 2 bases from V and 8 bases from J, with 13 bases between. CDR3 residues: CASSLSGQRDEQFF. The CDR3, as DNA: TGTGCCAGCAGCTTAAGCGGTCAGAGGGATGAGCAGTTCTTC. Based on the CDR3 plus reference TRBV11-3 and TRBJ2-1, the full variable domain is EAGVVQSPRYKIIEKKQPVAFWCNPISGHNTLYWYLQNLGQGPELLIRYENEEAVDDSQLPKDRFSAERLKGVDSTLKIQPAELGDSAVYLCASSLSGQRDEQFFGPGTRLTVL.

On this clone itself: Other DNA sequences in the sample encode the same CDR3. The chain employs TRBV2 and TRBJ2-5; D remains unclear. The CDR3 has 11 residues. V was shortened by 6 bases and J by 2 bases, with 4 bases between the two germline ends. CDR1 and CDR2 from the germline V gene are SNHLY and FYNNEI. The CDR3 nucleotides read TGTGCCAGCAGACTACAAGAGACCCAGTACTTC. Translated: CASRLQETQYF.

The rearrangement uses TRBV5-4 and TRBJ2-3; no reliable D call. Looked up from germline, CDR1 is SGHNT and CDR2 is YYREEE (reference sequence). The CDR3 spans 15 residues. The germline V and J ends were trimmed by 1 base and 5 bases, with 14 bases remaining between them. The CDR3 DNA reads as TGTGCCAGCAGCTTGCCCGGCAGTGGCGGAGATACGCAGTATTTT. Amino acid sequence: CASSLPGSGGDTQYF.

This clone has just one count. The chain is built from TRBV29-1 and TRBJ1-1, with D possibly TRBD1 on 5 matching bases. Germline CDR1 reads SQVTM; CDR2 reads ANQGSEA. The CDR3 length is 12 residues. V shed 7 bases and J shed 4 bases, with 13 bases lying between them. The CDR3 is CSAALGGTEAFF. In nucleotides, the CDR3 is TGCAGCGCCGCTCTGGGGGGCACTGAAGCTTTCTTT.